The 17 T cell receptor beta chains below come from one sample, sequenced in a study of T-cell memory formation after mild COVID-19 (dated by TCRdb to the early 2020s). Library preparation was by 5' RACE. Sequencing took place on an Illumina NovaSeq 6000. TCRdb passed the public sequencing reads through fastp at Q25 and MiXCR, retaining productive beta sequences. Identical CDR3 protein sequences are pooled into one entry, listed with their most common genes and DNA. This sample gives around 320,000 distinct CDR3 sequences in total; approximately 20% of them show up just once. The ten most abundant clones make up around 20% of the sample. The sequenced sample was PBMCs or a T cell subset sorted from them (not recorded which). The receptors derive from a man in his late teens or twenties who had mild COVID-19 (a few samples of this study predate the infection). The sample titles of this study are shuffled in the database, so cell type and time point are left out; the donor was told from shared clones.

This clonotype was recorded at least ten times. The chain employs TRBV7-3 and TRBJ2-7; D might be TRBD2 (7 bases). Per the germline V gene, CDR1 is SGHTA and CDR2 is FQGTGA. V shed 1 base and J shed 1 base, with 11 bases lying between them. This CDR3 is built from 15 residues. The CDR3 sequence: CASSLRRGPSYEQYF. CDR3 nucleotides: TGTGCCAGCAGCTTAAGGCGGGGGCCGTCCTACGAGCAGTACTTC.

In its sample, this clonotype was seen a few times. The J gene is TRBJ2-5, the V gene TRBV4-2, with TRBD1 matching over 7 bases. The V gene's germline CDR1 is LGHNA and CDR2 YNFKEQ. Losses at the gene ends were 1 base for V and 2 bases for J; bases not matched to a gene: 4. The CDR3 runs to 15 residues. CDR3 bases: TGTGCCAGCAGCCAAGGGGGGACAGTACAAGAGACCCAGTACTTC. It yields the protein CASSQGGTVQETQYF.

The chain has TRBV24-1 and TRBJ2-1; D remains unclear. V lost 2 bases and J lost 6, with 4 bases in between. In germline, CDR1 is KGHDR, CDR2 SFDVKD. The CDR3 spans 12 residues. The CDR3 DNA is TGTGCCACCAGTGATTACACCAATGAGCAGTTCTTC. The encoded protein is CATSDYTNEQFF.

In this sample, this clonotype turned up a few times. The chain joins TRBV5-8 to TRBJ1-1, with D perhaps TRBD1 (5 bases). V gave up 2 bases and J gave up 11 bases, with 16 bases separating them. CDR3 length equals 13 residues. In germline, CDR1 is SGHTS, CDR2 YDEGEE. The CDR3 DNA is TGTGCCAGCAGCTTAGGGTGGGGGTCGTGGGCTTTCTTT. Translating gives CASSLGWGSWAFF.

Regarding this clonotype: One end of the junction fails to match germline, which may point to a read error. The chain is built from TRBV7-8 and TRBJ1-2; D unresolved. Germline V gene sequence: CDR1 SGHVS, CDR2 FQNEAQ. CDR3 length: 13 residues. In DNA, the CDR3 is TGTGCCAGCACCTTACCGAGGGTCGGCGGCTACACCTTC. Translating it yields CASTLPRVGGYTF.

For the CDR3, the DNA is TGTGCCAGCAGCTTAGGGGGACAGACTAGCACAGATACGCAGTATTTT. It translates to CASSLGGQTSTDTQYF. The chain recombines TRBV7-9 with TRBJ2-3, with 7 bases identical to TRBD1. Trimming at V came to 1 base and at J to 0 bases, leaving 4 bases not matched to a gene. The CDR3 spans 16 residues. Germline assignment: CDR1 SEHNR and CDR2 FQNEAQ (reference sequence).

The chain employs TRBV2 and TRBJ1-1, with a weak D call TRBD1 (5 bases). The CDR3 loop spans 14 amino acids. V lost 2 bases and J 4 bases, leaving 11 bases between the germline ends. Germline lookup yields CDR1 SNHLY and CDR2 FYNNEI. CDR3 nucleotides: TGTGCCAGCAGTGAATTGGGGGTTGGCACTGAAGCTTTCTTT. Translated: CASSELGVGTEAFF. Combining the CDR3 with reference TRBV2 and TRBJ1-1 gives the whole variable domain EPEVTQTPSHQVTQMGQEVILRCVPISNHLYFYWYRQILGQKVEFLVSFYNNEISEKSEIFDDQFSVERPDGSNFTLKIRSTKLEDSAMYFCASSELGVGTEAFFGQGTRLTVV.

This clonotype has a handful of counts. This chain joins TRBV15 and TRBJ2-7; D uncertain. CDR1 and CDR2 (germline): LNHNV, YYDKDF (reference sequence). Between the trimmed V and J ends, which lost 4 bases and 2 bases, there was a span of 9 bases. CDR3 size: 13 residues. The CDR3 spells CATSIRITYEQYF. The CDR3 DNA reads as TGTGCCACCAGCATCAGAATAACCTACGAGCAGTACTTC. The full variable domain, with the rest looked up from reference TRBV15 and TRBJ2-7, is DAMVIQNPRYQVTQFGKPVTLSCSQTLNHNVMYWYQQKSSQAPKLLFHYYDKDFNNEADTPDNFQSRRPNTSFCFLDIRSPGLGDTAMYLCATSIRITYEQYFGPGTRLTVT.

The chain employs TRBV5-1 and TRBJ1-6; 7 bases fit TRBD1. The length of the CDR3 is 16 residues. Unmatched junction bases numbered 5, after V lost 3 bases and J lost 2 bases. The germline V gene encodes CDR1 SGHRS and CDR2 YFSETQ. CDR3 in amino acids: CASSYLGGAYNSPLHF. The CDR3 DNA reads as TGCGCCAGCAGCTACTTAGGGGGCGCCTATAATTCACCCCTCCACTTT.

The chain is built from TRBV5-1 and TRBJ1-1, with D unclear. The CDR3 has 13 amino acids. Trimming removed 5 bases at V and 4 bases at J, with 12 bases between. The germline V gene has CDR1 SGHRS and CDR2 YFSETQ. The CDR3 is CASSLDGSTEAFF. The CDR3, as DNA: TGCGCCAGCAGTCTGGACGGTTCCACTGAAGCTTTCTTT.

V is TRBV15 and J is TRBJ2-3; D tentatively reads TRBD1 or TRBD2 (5 bases each). Deletions cut 5 bases from V and 6 bases from J, with 18 bases between. Germline V CDR1 and CDR2: LNHNV, YYDKDF (reference sequence). This CDR3 is built from 15 residues. CDR3 DNA sequence: TGTGCCACCAGCGGCCAGGGTGAGGGCGGGGATACGCAGTATTTT. Translated: CATSGQGEGGDTQYF.

In its sample, this clonotype was seen a few times. One end of the junction does not line up with germline, which may come from a read error. This chain connects TRBV4-3 to TRBJ1-6; no reliable D call. The CDR3 runs 13 residues. Germline CDR1 reads LGHNA; CDR2 reads YSLEER. The CDR3 coding sequence is TGCGCCAGCAGCCAAGATCTCAATTTACCCCTCCACTTT. As protein: CASSQDLNLPLHF.

This clonotype was counted only a few times. The chain joins TRBV7-2 to TRBJ1-6; 7 bases agree with TRBD1. The CDR3 has 17 amino acids. The V gene end was trimmed by 5 bases and the J gene end by 8 bases; junction bases not matched to a gene: 15. Germline CDR1 reads SGHTA; CDR2 reads FQGNSA. CDR3 DNA sequence: TGTGCCAGCAGCCGGGGGTCTACGGACAGGCAGGATTCACCCCTCCACTTT. Its protein product is CASSRGSTDRQDSPLHF.

The V and J genes are TRBV4-1 and TRBJ2-1, with D possibly matching TRBD2 (6 bases). The CDR3 totals 16 residues. Trimming took 0 bases from V and 3 from J, leaving 12 bases between them. The V gene's germline CDR1 is MGHRA and CDR2 YSYEKL. CDR3 in amino acids: CASSQDPPSVYNEQFF. CDR3 nucleotide sequence: TGCGCCAGCAGCCAAGATCCCCCTAGCGTCTACAATGAGCAGTTCTTC.

CDR3 region: CASSFQGAYGYTF. The CDR3 DNA sequence: TGCGCCAGCAGCTTTCAGGGGGCCTATGGCTACACCTTC. The gene calls are TRBV5-1 and TRBJ1-2, with 8 nucleotides matching TRBD1. V lost 2 bases, J lost 4 bases, and 1 base stayed unmatched. Germline V lookup: CDR1 SGHRS, CDR2 YFSETQ. This CDR3 comprises 13 residues.

This clonotype appeared a single time. The rearrangement joins TRBV15 to TRBJ2-2; TRBD2 is a possible D gene (7 bases). CDR3 length: 19 residues. CDR1 and CDR2 from the germline V gene are LNHNV and YYDKDF (reference sequence). Trimming cost V 1 base and J 1 base, with 19 bases left between them. As DNA, the CDR3 is TGTGCCACCAGCAGAGCGGGGGGCAGCCTGGAAGAGAACACCGGGGAGCTGTTTTTT. Residues: CATSRAGGSLEENTGELFF.

The chain recombines TRBV3-1 with TRBJ2-5; 10 bases match TRBD1. CDR3 length: 17 residues. Germline trimming cut 1 base from V and 3 bases from J; bases unmatched to any gene: 8. Germline V gene data show CDR1 as LGHDT and CDR2 as YNNKEL (reference sequence). CDR3 in amino acids: CASSQVVRDRGKETQYF. In nucleotides, the CDR3 is TGTGCCAGCAGCCAAGTGGTCCGGGACAGGGGAAAAGAGACCCAGTACTTC.